The 31 T cell receptor beta chains below all came from one sample that was sequenced in a study of OX40 agonist ivuxolimab in advanced cancers. The repertoire was sequenced with immunoSEQ multiplex PCR; TCRdb's copy has only in-frame clones and lacks some. In the table there are around 94,000 clones, around 90% of which are singletons. This sample comprised CD4+ or CD8+ T cells sorted from blood, obtained in a trial of the OX40 agonist ivuxolimab. Source of these receptors: an adult with an advanced solid tumor such as melanoma, head and neck, liver or kidney cancer.

The rearrangement uses TRBV28 and TRBJ2-7; the D gene is possibly TRBD2 (6 bases). The V gene lost 8 bases and the J gene lost 2 bases, with 16 bases spanning the gap. This CDR3 contains 14 residues. Germline assignment: CDR1 MDHEN and CDR2 SYDVKM. The CDR3 coding sequence is TGTGCCAGCTCTACTGGGGGGATAGCCTACGAGCAGTACTTC. Its protein is CASSTGGIAYEQYF.

The rearrangement links TRBV4-1 to TRBJ2-7; no clear D gene. Deletions cut 2 bases from V and 0 bases from J, with 2 bases between. CDR1 is MGHRA and CDR2 is YSYEKL in the germline V gene. The CDR3 has 12 residues. CDR3 protein: CASSQNSYEQYF. CDR3 DNA sequence: TGCGCCAGCAGCCAAAACTCCTACGAGCAGTACTTC.

V is TRBV7-9 and J is TRBJ1-2; D not certain. Germline lookup yields CDR1 SEHNR and CDR2 FQNEAQ (reference sequence). This CDR3 is 15 amino acids long. The V gene lost 1 base and the J gene lost 3 bases, with 12 bases spanning the gap. The CDR3 protein is CASSLGSSRDYGYTF. For the CDR3, the DNA is TGTGCCAGCAGCTTAGGTTCGAGTCGGGACTATGGCTACACCTTC.

The rearrangement joins TRBV5-5 to TRBJ1-2; D uncertain. Germline V gene lookup returns CDR1 SGHKS and CDR2 YYEKEE (reference sequence). This CDR3 comprises 14 residues. The germline V and J ends were trimmed by 3 bases and 4 bases, with 13 bases remaining between them. The CDR3 region has the DNA TGTGCCAGCAGCTATGGGAGACTGATCTATGGCTACACCTTC. This translates into CASSYGRLIYGYTF.

The V call is TRBV11-3, the J call TRBJ1-1; D call uncertain. Germline values: CDR1 SGHNT, CDR2 YENEEA. CDR3 length: 13 amino acids. V dropped 1 base and J dropped 1 base, with 4 bases sitting between them. This CDR3 reads CASSLGPNTEAFF. CDR3 coding DNA: TGTGCCAGCAGCTTAGGACCGAACACTGAAGCTTTCTTT.

This rearrangement joins TRBV2 to TRBJ2-1; D is ambiguous. Trimming removed 1 base at V and 3 bases at J, with 16 bases between. The length of the CDR3 is 17 residues. Germline values: CDR1 SNHLY, CDR2 FYNNEI. CDR3 sequence reads: CASSEESATVNYNEQFF. The CDR3, as DNA: TGTGCCAGCAGTGAAGAGAGTGCCACCGTCAACTACAATGAGCAGTTCTTC. Variable domain in full (rest from reference TRBV2 and TRBJ2-1): EPEVTQTPSHQVTQMGQEVILRCVPISNHLYFYWYRQILGQKVEFLVSFYNNEISEKSEIFDDQFSVERPDGSNFTLKIRSTKLEDSAMYFCASSEESATVNYNEQFFGPGTRLTVL.

The CDR3 protein is CASSQWGLAVNTGELFF. In DNA form, the CDR3 reads TGCGCCAGCAGCCAATGGGGACTAGCGGTGAACACCGGGGAGCTGTTTTTT. The V call is TRBV4-1, the J call TRBJ2-2, with TRBD2 identical over 11 bases. The CDR3 consists of 17 residues. Looked up from germline, CDR1 is MGHRA and CDR2 is YSYEKL. J gave up 1 base and V 2 bases, and 3 bases lay outside the gene matches.

The table lists this clone with a count of one. V gene TRBV6-6 combines with J gene TRBJ2-7; the D gene is possibly TRBD1 (5 bases). CDR1 is MNHNY, CDR2 SVGAGI, per germline (reference sequence). CDR3 length: 13 residues. Trimming removed 7 bases at V and 1 base at J, with 11 bases between. CDR3 loop: CASIGQGSYEQYF. The CDR3 coding sequence is TGTGCCAGCATCGGGCAGGGATCCTACGAGCAGTACTTC.

V gene TRBV6-1 combines with J gene TRBJ2-3, with TRBD1 matching over 8 bases. This CDR3 is built from 15 residues. Germline V gene data show CDR1 as MNHNS and CDR2 as SASEGT. J lost 0 bases, V lost 8 bases, and 7 bases had no gene match. The CDR3 DNA sequence: TGTGCCAGCTTGCCAGGGGGCCGCAGCACAGATACGCAGTATTTT. This gives the protein CASLPGGRSTDTQYF.

The rearrangement uses TRBV25-1 and TRBJ1-3, with D hard to call. Trimming removed 7 bases from V and 8 bases from J, with 12 bases in between. Germline CDR1 MGHDK, CDR2 SYGVNS. The CDR3 runs to 12 residues. The CDR3, as DNA: TGTGCCAGCACGAGGAGGTCCCACACCATATATTTT. This gives the protein CASTRRSHTIYF. The full variable domain, with the rest looked up from reference TRBV25-1 and TRBJ1-3, is EADIYQTPRYLVIGTGKKITLECSQTMGHDKMYWYQQDPGMELHLIHYSYGVNSTEKGDLSSESTVSRIRTEHFPLTLESARPSHTSQYLCASTRRSHTIYFGEGSWLTVV.

The rearrangement links TRBV19 to TRBJ1-5; the D is unclear. The CDR3 has 13 amino acids. Trimming left V 3 bases short and J 7 bases short, with 10 bases between. CDR1 LNHDA and CDR2 SQIVND come from the germline V gene (reference sequence). CDR3 loop: CASSIGPGQPQHF. In DNA, the CDR3 is TGTGCCAGTAGTATCGGCCCGGGGCAGCCCCAGCATTTT.

CDR3 in DNA: TGCGCCAGCAGCCAAGATCCGGACAGGGGGCAGCCCCAGCATTTT. It is translated as CASSQDPDRGQPQHF. This chain joins TRBV4-1 and TRBJ1-5; 10 bases fit TRBD1. The CDR3 length is 15 residues. Losses at the gene ends were 0 bases for V and 7 bases for J; bases not matched to a gene: 3. The germline gives CDR1 MGHRA, CDR2 YSYEKL.

V and J are TRBV27 and TRBJ2-7, with D maybe TRBD2 (6 bases). Germline V lookup: CDR1 MNHEY, CDR2 SMNVEV (reference sequence). The CDR3 has 14 residues. V shed 4 bases and J shed 2 bases, with 12 bases lying between them. DNA for the CDR3: TGTGCCAGCAGTTCCCGCGGGGCGACCTACGAGCAGTACTTC. This codes for CASSSRGATYEQYF.

The chain recombines TRBV30 with TRBJ2-2; no clear D. The CDR3 runs to 16 residues. Germline V lookup: CDR1 GTSNPN, CDR2 SVGIG (reference sequence). V lost 1 base, J lost 2 bases, and 14 bases lay in between. The CDR3 sequence is CAWSDPPTFNTGELFF. CDR3 coding DNA: TGTGCCTGGAGTGACCCCCCCACCTTCAACACCGGGGAGCTGTTTTTT.

The rearrangement links TRBV11-2 to TRBJ2-7, with 8 bases fitting TRBD2. Unmatched junction bases numbered 12, after V lost 5 bases and J lost 0 bases. The CDR3 is 17 residues long. Germline loops: CDR1 SGHAT, CDR2 FQNNGV. CDR3 protein: CASSPRERLAYSYEQYF. The CDR3 bases are TGTGCCAGCAGCCCACGGGAACGACTAGCGTACTCCTACGAGCAGTACTTC.

The rearrangement uses TRBV27 and TRBJ2-1; maybe TRBD2 (6 bases). The V gene's germline CDR1 is MNHEY and CDR2 SMNVEV (reference sequence). Trimming shortened V by 1 base and J by 8 bases, and 15 bases separated the two germline ends. This CDR3 contains 15 residues. The CDR3 DNA follows: TGTGCCAGCAGTTTATTTAGCGGAGAGGGCTATGAGCAGTTCTTC. It encodes CASSLFSGEGYEQFF.

This clone was counted once. V is TRBV4-1 and J is TRBJ2-3; TRBD1 might be the D (7 bases). The CDR3 covers 14 residues. CDR1 is MGHRA and CDR2 is YSYEKL in the germline V gene. V lost 3 bases, J lost 4 bases, and 11 bases lay in between. The CDR3 sequence is CASSQQGGSDTQYF. The DNA for the CDR3 is TGCGCCAGCAGCCAGCAGGGGGGATCAGATACGCAGTATTTT.

This chain links TRBV6-1 with TRBJ2-7; D tentatively reads TRBD1 or TRBD2 (5 bases each). V dropped 5 bases and J dropped 0 bases, with 8 bases sitting between them. This CDR3 region has 13 residues. Germline CDR1 is MNHNS and CDR2 is SASEGT. The CDR3 spells CASSWDRSYEQYF. CDR3 DNA: TGTGCCAGCAGTTGGGACCGCTCCTACGAGCAGTACTTC.

The chain recombines TRBV27 with TRBJ2-7; 10 bases fit TRBD2. The CDR3 runs 14 residues. Trimming removed 2 bases from V and 4 bases from J; junction bases left unmatched: 2. CDR1 and CDR2 from the germline V gene are MNHEY and SMNVEV (reference sequence). The CDR3 region has the DNA TGTGCCAGCAGTTTAATAGCGGGAGGATACGAGCAGTACTTC. Amino acids: CASSLIAGGYEQYF.

The chain is built from TRBV6-5 and TRBJ2-2, with D hard to call. V shed 6 bases and J shed 2 bases, with 10 bases lying between them. The V gene's germline CDR1 is MNHEY and CDR2 SVGAGI. The CDR3 has 14 amino acids. The CDR3 sequence: CASRQQTNTGELFF. The DNA for the CDR3 is TGTGCCAGCAGACAACAGACCAACACCGGGGAGCTGTTTTTT.

V gene TRBV27 combines with J gene TRBJ2-1; the D gene is possibly TRBD2 (5 bases). This CDR3 has 13 residues. Germline CDR1 is MNHEY and CDR2 is SMNVEV (reference sequence). The V end lost 5 bases, the J end lost 5 bases, and 10 bases lay between the germline ends. The CDR3 bases are TGTGCCAGCAGTCCCGGACTCCACAATGAGCAGTTCTTC. Translated, it gives CASSPGLHNEQFF.

V and J are TRBV5-1 and TRBJ2-7; maybe TRBD1 (6 bases). V lost 0 bases and J lost 7, with 14 bases in between. The CDR3 runs to 14 residues. Germline lookup yields CDR1 SGHRS and CDR2 YFSETQ. CDR3 amino acids: CASSLGRDTGEQYF. The CDR3 DNA is TGCGCCAGCAGCTTGGGCCGGGATACAGGGGAGCAGTACTTC.

In its sample, this clone was seen once. J is TRBJ1-1 and V is TRBV6-6; D is undetermined. Trimming took off 2 bases at V and 3 bases at J, with 4 bases between the two ends. This CDR3 is 12 amino acids long. Germline V CDR1 and CDR2: MNHNY, SVGAGI (reference sequence). The CDR3 sequence is CASSYGYTEAFF. The CDR3 region has the DNA TGTGCCAGCAGTTACGGATACACTGAAGCTTTCTTT.

As DNA, the CDR3 is TGTGCCAGCAGTGTTTTCTTGGGGGACTATAGCAATCAGCCCCAGCATTTT. Translating it yields CASSVFLGDYSNQPQHF. The chain uses TRBV6-1 and TRBJ1-5, with a weak D call TRBD1 (5 bases). The CDR3 length is 17 residues. Between the trimmed V and J ends, which lost 4 bases and 0 bases, there was a span of 16 bases. Per the germline V gene, CDR1 is MNHNS and CDR2 is SASEGT.

CDR3 sequence (DNA): TGTGCCAGCAGCTTAGCGGGACAGGGGTACGAGCAGTACTTC. As protein: CASSLAGQGYEQYF. The V gene is TRBV13, the J gene TRBJ2-7; 10 nucleotides align to TRBD1. CDR3 length: 14 residues. The V segment lost 1 base and the J segment 4 bases; nucleotides outside the gene matches: 1. Germline CDR1 is PRHDT and CDR2 is FYEKMQ (reference sequence). Supplemented by reference TRBV13 and TRBJ2-7, the full variable domain reads AAGVIQSPRHLIKEKRETATLKCYPIPRHDTVYWYQQGPGQDPQFLISFYEKMQSDKGSIPDRFSAQQFSDYHSELNMSSLELGDSALYFCASSLAGQGYEQYFGPGTRLTVT.

This clone was counted a few times. The chain is built from TRBV5-4 and TRBJ1-4, with D unclear. The ends were cut back, 0 bases at V and 8 bases at J, with 5 bases in the middle. The germline V gene encodes CDR1 SGHNT and CDR2 YYREEE (reference sequence). The CDR3 runs to 12 residues. As DNA, the CDR3 is TGTGCCAGCAGCTTGGACACGGAAAAACTGTTTTTT. Protein product: CASSLDTEKLFF.

The chain carries TRBV5-1 and TRBJ1-1; 8 bases fit TRBD1. Germline V gene sequence: CDR1 SGHRS, CDR2 YFSETQ. The CDR3 is 12 amino acids. Trimming took 5 bases from V and 7 from J; bases not matched to a gene: 4. CDR3 sequence (DNA): TGCGCCAGCAGACAGGGGGGACTTGAAGCTTTCTTT. Protein product: CASRQGGLEAFF.

The rearrangement links TRBV2 to TRBJ1-3; 12 nucleotides line up with TRBD1. The length of the CDR3 is 16 residues. Unmatched junction bases numbered 7, after V lost 7 bases and J lost 3 bases. CDR1 and CDR2 from the germline V gene are SNHLY and FYNNEI. CDR3 loop: CASKDGTGGVGNTIYF. DNA for the CDR3: TGTGCCAGCAAAGACGGGACAGGGGGCGTTGGAAACACCATATATTTT.

The chain has TRBV7-8 and TRBJ2-1, with D maybe TRBD2 (5 bases). The CDR3 runs 18 residues. Germline V gene data show CDR1 as SGHVS and CDR2 as FQNEAQ. V dropped 2 bases and J dropped 5 bases, with 22 bases sitting between them. The chain's CDR3 is CASSLRPGRLPNDNEQFF. As DNA, the CDR3 is TGTGCCAGCAGCTTAAGGCCCGGGCGACTACCCAACGACAATGAGCAGTTCTTC.

V usage is TRBV15 and J usage is TRBJ2-3; 9 bases are shared with TRBD1. Per the germline V gene, CDR1 is LNHNV and CDR2 is YYDKDF (reference sequence). This CDR3 is built from 15 residues. The junction had 7 bases not matched to a gene; V was cut back by 5 bases and J by 4 bases. Here the CDR3 reads CATSSRDRDADTQYF. DNA of the CDR3: TGTGCCACCAGCTCACGGGACAGGGACGCAGATACGCAGTATTTT.

This clone was detected only once. The chain has TRBV9 and TRBJ2-5, with D hard to call. V lost 0 bases, J lost 5 bases, and 11 bases lay in between. There are 14 residues in the CDR3. Germline-derived CDR1 and CDR2 are SGDLS and YYNGEE. The CDR3 region is CASSVGAVGETQYF. For the CDR3, the DNA is TGTGCCAGCAGCGTAGGCGCAGTAGGGGAGACCCAGTACTTC.